The 30 T cell receptor beta chains listed next were all sequenced from one sample in a study of tissue T cells after allogeneic stem cell transplantation. Time point of the sample: mouse harvest day 14 after allogeneic transplant. The graft held 10^6 splenic CD5+ T cells and 10^7 T-cell-depleted bone marrow cells. Sequencing was performed with immunoSEQ multiplex PCR; in TCRdb, only in-frame clones are kept and a portion is missing. The sample shows 650 to 900 clones, about 53% of them seen only once. The specimen sequenced was spleen. The source of these receptors is a female BALB/c mouse given C57BL/6 T cells with graft-versus-host disease after an allogeneic hematopoietic cell transplant.

About this clone itself: Gene names denote mouse genes. Read sequence stops 1 residue before the CDR3 end, and the germline J gene provides the missing end. This sequence joins TRBV3 and TRBJ2-7; 10 bases line up with TRBD1. Germline-derived CDR1 and CDR2 are SNHLY and FYNGKV (reference sequence). The CDR3 loop spans 14 amino acids. Germline trimming cut 4 bases from V and 7 bases from J; bases unmatched to any gene: 7. The CDR3 loop is CASSSPGQGREQYF. Partial CDR3 DNA: TGTGCCAGCAGCTCTCCGGGACAGGGGAGGGAACAGTAC.

Note on this clone: Each gene name is a mouse one. The read gets to within 1 residue of the CDR3 end, and the germline J gene fills in the rest. The chain is built from TRBV1 and TRBJ1-6; maybe TRBD1 (5 bases). TRBJ1-6 is filed as an ORF, its function uncertain. The germline gives CDR1 NSQYPW, CDR2 LRSPGD (reference sequence). CDR3 size: 13 residues. Deletions cut 1 base from V and 9 bases from J, with 7 bases between. This CDR3 reads CTCSAGQGSPLYF. The CDR3 DNA, read in part, is TGCACCTGCAGTGCAGGCCAGGGTTCGCCCCTCTAC.

A note on this clone: Mouse gene names and germline throughout. The read terminates 1 residue before the CDR3 end, so the remaining end is supplied by the germline J gene. This chain links TRBV5 with TRBJ1-2, with a weak D call TRBD1 (5 bases). V lost 1 base and J lost 1, with 10 bases in between. Germline CDR1 LGHNA, CDR2 YNLKQL (reference sequence). CDR3 length: 15 residues. The CDR3 is CASSQGSGRNSDYTF. The sequenced CDR3 bases are TGTGCCAGCAGCCAAGGGTCAGGGAGAAACTCCGACTACACC.

This clone was seen a few times. Each gene name is a mouse one. The read stops 1 residue short of the end of the CDR3; the missing end is completed from the germline J gene. The chain recombines TRBV4 with TRBJ2-2, with a tentative D call TRBD1 (6 bases). V shed 4 bases and J shed 1 base, with 7 bases lying between them. Germline-derived CDR1 and CDR2 are LGHDT and YNNKQL (reference sequence). The CDR3 has 14 amino acids. CDR3 sequence reads: CASSLQGNTGQLYF. The DNA read from the CDR3 is TGTGCCAGCAGCTTACAGGGAAACACCGGGCAGCTCTAC.

As concerns this clone: The gene names given are mouse names. Coverage ceases 1 residue before the CDR3 finishes, and the germline J gene fills in the end. The rearrangement joins TRBV13-3 to TRBJ2-4; 8 bases agree with TRBD2. Unmatched junction bases numbered 6, after V lost 0 bases and J lost 6 bases. This CDR3 region has 15 residues. CDR1 NNHDY and CDR2 SYVADS come from the germline V gene. The CDR3 here is CASSDELGGVNTLYF. The DNA read from the CDR3 is TGTGCCAGCAGTGATGAGCTGGGGGGAGTGAACACCTTGTAC.

This clone turned up a few times. Gene and germline names: mouse. The CDR3 end falls 1 residue outside the read, so it is completed with the germline J gene. This rearrangement joins TRBV15 to TRBJ1-5, with D unclear. The germline V gene has CDR1 SGHND and CDR2 FRSKSL. This CDR3 has 13 amino acids. Between the trimmed V and J ends, which lost 3 bases and 0 bases, there was a span of 3 bases. The DNA read from the CDR3 is TGTGCCAGCAGTTTCGGTAACAACCAGGCTCCGCTT. This translates into CASSFGNNQAPL. The CDR3 reads in full as CASSFGNNQAPLF.

Regarding this clone: A far bigger clonotype differs at one base, so this is likely a read error. The gene symbols are mouse symbols. The read comes to an end 1 residue before the CDR3 does, leaving the germline J gene to fill in the end. The chain recombines TRBV12-1 with TRBJ1-3, with D possibly TRBD1 on 6 matching bases. The CDR3 spans 14 residues. Germline values: CDR1 SGHSN, CDR2 HYEKVE. Incomplete CDR3 DNA: TGTGCCCGCTCCCGGACAGTTTCTGGAAATACGCTCTAT. Protein sequence: CARSRTVSGNTLY. The full CDR3 sequence reads CARSRTVSGNTLYF.

In its sample, this clone is large (0.1 to 1%). Mouse gene names apply. The sequenced fragment ends 1 residue before the CDR3 boundary, so the rest is inferred from the germline J gene. This chain connects TRBV4 to TRBJ2-7, with D tentatively TRBD1 (5 bases). The CDR3 covers 12 residues. Germline lookup yields CDR1 LGHDT and CDR2 YNNKQL (reference sequence). V was pared by 4 bases and J by 3 bases, with 7 bases between. CDR3 amino acids: CASSFDSYEQYF. The CDR3 DNA, read in part, is TGTGCCAGCAGCTTCGACAGCTATGAACAGTAC.

This clone was found once. A far larger clone differs by one base, so this is likely a read error. Germline and genes: mouse. The CDR3 end lies 1 residue beyond the end of the read and is filled in from the germline J gene. Additional DNA sequences in this sample encode the identical CDR3. This chain joins TRBV13-3 and TRBJ2-1, with TRBD2 matching over 13 bases. The CDR3 extends over 16 amino acids. Germline assignment: CDR1 NNHDY and CDR2 SYVADS. The ends lost 5 bases at V and 7 bases at J; junction bases unmatched: 9. The DNA read from the CDR3 is TGTGCCAGCAGCCCCGGACTGGGGGGGCGAGGGGCTGAGCAGTTC. Amino acid sequence: CASSPGLGGRGAEQF. The CDR3 reads in full as CASSPGLGGRGAEQFF.

About this clone itself: Genes and germline come from the mouse. The read terminates 1 residue ahead of where the CDR3 ends, so the germline J gene completes it. The gene calls are TRBV31 and TRBJ2-3; 10 bases agree with TRBD1. CDR1 is GKSSPN, CDR2 SITVG, per germline. V lost 3 bases to trimming and J lost 1 base; unmatched junction nucleotides: 1. CDR3 length: 14 amino acids. This chain's CDR3 is CAWRDRGGAETLYF. The sequenced part of the CDR3 DNA is TGTGCCTGGAGGGACAGGGGGGGTGCAGAAACGCTGTAT.

Only one count was recorded for this clone. Mouse gene names apply. The CDR3 is cut off 1 residue early in the read; its end comes from the germline J gene. The chain recombines TRBV12-2 with TRBJ2-4; 11 nucleotides agree with TRBD2. The V segment lost 0 bases and the J segment 0 bases; nucleotides outside the gene matches: 1. Germline assignment: CDR1 SGHLS and CDR2 HYDKME. CDR3 length equals 16 residues. The covered CDR3 bases are TGTGCCAGCTCTCTCAACTGGGGGGGCAGTCAAAACACCTTGTAC. This translates into CASSLNWGGSQNTLY. The whole CDR3 protein reads CASSLNWGGSQNTLYF.

Worth noting for this clone: The gene symbols are mouse symbols. The CDR3 end falls 1 residue outside the read, so it is completed with the germline J gene. V is TRBV14 and J is TRBJ2-7, with 12 positions matching TRBD1. V shed 5 bases and J 7 bases; nucleotides not matched to a gene: 7. The germline V gene encodes CDR1 SGHDT and CDR2 FRDEAV. The CDR3 runs 14 residues. The CDR3 protein is CASSSRDRGLEQYF. The part of the CDR3 DNA that was read is TGTGCCAGCAGCTCCCGGGACAGGGGGCTGGAACAGTAC.

This clone appeared a few times. Gene names refer to mouse genes. The read terminates 1 residue ahead of where the CDR3 ends, so the germline J gene completes it. The chain recombines TRBV19 with TRBJ2-1, with no clear D. Per germline, CDR1 FNHDT and CDR2 SITEND (reference sequence). V lost 2 bases to trimming and J lost 7 bases, with 4 bases between them. The CDR3 totals 11 residues. The CDR3 loop reads CASSISAEQFF. CDR3 DNA (partial): TGTGCCAGCAGTATCTCCGCTGAGCAGTTC. The variable domain in full, completed from reference TRBV19 and TRBJ2-1, reads GGIITQTPKFLIGQEGQKLTLKCQQNFNHDTMYWYRQDSGKGLRLIYYSITENDLQKGDLSEGYDASREKKSSFSLTVTSAQKNEMAVFLCASSISAEQFFGPGTRLTVL.

About this clone: Here the gene names and germline are mouse. The DNA ends 1 residue before the CDR3 does, and the rest of the CDR3 is filled in from the germline J gene. The chain employs TRBV16 and TRBJ2-5, with 8 bases lining up with TRBD1. The CDR3 is 14 residues long. Trimming removed 4 bases from V and 0 bases from J; junction bases left unmatched: 0. Germline V gene sequence: CDR1 SGHSA, CDR2 FRNQAP. CDR3 DNA (partial): TGTGCAAGCAGCTGGACAGGGAACCAAGACACCCAGTAC. It yields the protein CASSWTGNQDTQY. The entire CDR3 protein reads CASSWTGNQDTQYF.

A word on this clone: The gene names given are mouse names. Read coverage stops 1 residue before the CDR3 terminus; the germline J gene supplies the remainder. V gene TRBV15 combines with J gene TRBJ2-2; 7 positions match TRBD2. The CDR3 has 14 amino acids. V shed 5 bases, J shed 4 bases, and the junction held 4 bases outside the gene matches. CDR1 and CDR2 from the germline V gene are SGHND and FRSKSL. The DNA read from the CDR3 is TGTGCCAGCAGTCCCTGGGGGTTCACCGGGCAGCTCTAC. It yields the protein CASSPWGFTGQLY. The CDR3, in full, reads CASSPWGFTGQLYF. Full variable domain (outside the CDR3, taken from reference TRBV15 and TRBJ2-2): DAGVTQTPRHEVAEKGQTIILKCEPVSGHNDLFWYRQTKIQGLELLSYFRSKSLMEDGGAFKDRFKAEMLNSSFSTLKIQPTEPKDSAVYLCASSPWGFTGQLYFGEGSKLTVL.

A word on this clone: Gene names refer to mouse genes. The CDR3 goes on 1 residue after the read ends, and that part is filled in from the germline J gene. The chain combines TRBV15 with TRBJ1-1; 8 bases map to TRBD1. The V and J ends lost 8 bases and 1 base, in that order; junction bases with no gene match: 0. CDR3 size: 12 residues. CDR1 and CDR2 from the germline V gene are SGHND and FRSKSL. The CDR3 sequence: CASGTGNTEVFF. The covered CDR3 bases are TGTGCCAGCGGGACAGGGAACACAGAAGTCTTC.

This clone is judged large. Gene names and germline refer to mouse. Coverage ceases 1 residue before the CDR3 finishes, and the germline J gene fills in the end. This sequence joins TRBV2 and TRBJ2-1; maybe TRBD1 (6 bases). From germline, CDR1 is LGHNA and CDR2 YSYQKL. The CDR3 loop spans 14 amino acids. V lost 2 bases, J lost 4 bases, and 9 bases lay in between. The sequenced part of the CDR3 DNA is TGTGCCAGCAGCCAATCAGGGGTTTATGCTGAGCAGTTC. Translation gives CASSQSGVYAEQF. The entire CDR3 sequence reads CASSQSGVYAEQFF.

The table lists this clone with a count of one. Here the gene names and germline are mouse. The sequence runs out 1 residue before the end of the CDR3; the remainder is reconstructed from the germline J gene. V is TRBV13-3 and J is TRBJ2-7; 7 bases match TRBD2. Germline V gene lookup returns CDR1 NNHDY and CDR2 SYVADS. Trimming cost V 4 bases and J 1 base; bases outside gene matches: 2. CDR3 length: 13 residues. The CDR3 region is CASSRGLSYEQYF. The sequenced part of the CDR3 DNA is TGTGCCAGCAGTCGGGGACTGTCCTATGAACAGTAC.

This clone counts as hyperexpanded. The gene names here belong to mouse. The read comes to an end 1 residue before the CDR3 does, leaving the germline J gene to fill in the end. The chain uses TRBV2 and TRBJ1-4; tentative D call: TRBD1 (5 bases). Germline V CDR1 and CDR2: LGHNA, YSYQKL. The V and J ends lost 2 bases and 7 bases respectively, with 8 bases between them. CDR3 length: 13 amino acids. CDR3 DNA, as far as it was read: TGTGCCAGCAGCCAACAGGGCCTCGAAAGATTATTT. Translating it yields CASSQQGLERLF. In full, the CDR3 is CASSQQGLERLFF.

Turning to this clone: The germline and genes are mouse ones. The read gets to within 1 residue of the CDR3 end, and the germline J gene fills in the rest. The chain is built from TRBV13-1 and TRBJ1-5; tentative D call: TRBD1 (5 bases). Trimming took 4 bases from V and 3 from J, leaving 11 bases between them. This CDR3 comprises 14 residues. Germline V CDR1 and CDR2: NSHNY, SYGAGN. CDR3 in amino acids: CASSPGIPNQAPLF. Partial CDR3 DNA: TGTGCCAGCAGTCCAGGGATCCCCAACCAGGCTCCGCTT.

About this clone itself: The listed genes are named as in mouse. The CDR3 loop reads CASSPANSDYTF. CDR3 DNA (partial): TGTGCCAGCTCTCCGGCAAACTCCGACTACACC. The chain employs TRBV12-1 and TRBJ1-2; D call uncertain. The read ends 1 residue early relative to the CDR3; the germline J gene fills the gap. There are 12 residues in the CDR3. Trimming took 2 bases from V and 0 from J, leaving 3 bases between them. Germline V CDR1 and CDR2: SGHSN, HYEKVE.

For this clone: The germline and genes are mouse ones. The sequence runs out 1 residue before the end of the CDR3; the remainder is reconstructed from the germline J gene. V usage is TRBV12-2 and J usage is TRBJ2-4; D is uncertain. Trimming took 4 bases from V and 0 from J, leaving 10 bases between them. From germline, CDR1 is SGHLS and CDR2 HYDKME. The CDR3 sequence is 14 residues long. CDR3 DNA, as far as it was read: TGTGCCAGCTCCCCAACAGTCAGTCAAAACACCTTGTAC. Encoded protein: CASSPTVSQNTLY. The whole CDR3 is CASSPTVSQNTLYF. The full variable domain, with the rest looked up from reference TRBV12-2 and TRBJ2-4, is NSGVVQSPRYIIKGKGERSILKCIPISGHLSVAWYQQTQGQELKFFIQHYDKMERDKGNLPSRFSVQQFDDYHSEMNMSALELEDSAVYFCASSPTVSQNTLYFGAGTRLSVL.

On this clone: Genes and germline come from the mouse. The chain's CDR3 is CASSPGNQAPLF. The CDR3 DNA, read in part, is TGTGCCAGCTCACCAGGGAACCAGGCTCCGCTT. The chain carries TRBV12-2 and TRBJ1-5; D possibly corresponds to TRBD1 (5 bases). Read sequence stops 1 residue before the CDR3 end, and the germline J gene provides the missing end. Germline loops: CDR1 SGHLS, CDR2 HYDKME. The CDR3 covers 12 residues. V gave up 4 bases and J gave up 4 bases, with 7 bases separating them.

Comments on this clone: Genes here carry mouse names. The CDR3 end lies 1 residue beyond the end of the read and is filled in from the germline J gene. This chain links TRBV30 with TRBJ1-1; maybe TRBD1 (5 bases). This CDR3 contains 13 residues. The V end was cut by 6 bases, the J end by 0 bases, with 11 bases between. Germline CDR1 reads SQVVS; CDR2 reads ANEGSEA. CDR3 protein: CSSRGIPNTEVFF. The CDR3 DNA, read in part, is TGTAGTTCCCGGGGGATCCCAAACACAGAAGTCTTC.

On this clone itself: Germline and genes: mouse. Sequencing ends 1 residue short of the CDR3 end; the germline J gene provides the rest. V gene TRBV3 combines with J gene TRBJ1-4, with D tentatively TRBD1 (6 bases). Per germline, CDR1 SNHLY and CDR2 FYNGKV (reference sequence). This CDR3 comprises 14 residues. The germline V and J ends were trimmed by 3 bases and 3 bases, with 8 bases remaining between them. The CDR3 DNA, read in part, is TGTGCCAGCAGCTTCAACAGGGCCAACGAAAGATTATTT. Translated, it gives CASSFNRANERLF. The full CDR3 protein reads CASSFNRANERLFF.

This clone rates as large. Gene names denote mouse genes. The read ends 1 residue early relative to the CDR3; the germline J gene fills the gap. The chain uses TRBV16 and TRBJ2-7; unclear D gene. Germline V gives CDR1 SGHSA, CDR2 FRNQAP. The germline V and J ends were trimmed by 1 base and 0 bases, with 4 bases remaining between them. CDR3 length equals 13 residues. This CDR3 is CASSLGGSYEQYF. The part of the CDR3 DNA that was read is TGTGCAAGCAGCTTAGGGGGCTCCTATGAACAGTAC.

With regard to this clone: The listed genes are named as in mouse. The CDR3 end lies 1 residue beyond the end of the read and is filled in from the germline J gene. The chain joins TRBV5 to TRBJ2-1, with TRBD2 matching 8 bases. V shed 1 base, J shed 3 bases, and the junction held 2 bases outside the gene matches. CDR3 size: 15 residues. CDR1 and CDR2 (germline): LGHNA, YNLKQL (reference sequence). The CDR3 DNA, read in part, is TGTGCCAGCAGCCAAGCTGGGGGGATCTATGCTGAGCAGTTC. This codes for CASSQAGGIYAEQF. The whole CDR3 is CASSQAGGIYAEQFF.

As concerns this clone: Mouse gene names apply. The observed sequence ends 1 residue before the CDR3 terminus, with the missing tail filled in from the germline J gene. The chain combines TRBV16 with TRBJ2-4; D unclear. Germline V lookup: CDR1 SGHSA, CDR2 FRNQAP. Trimming left V 2 bases short and J 0 bases short, with 6 bases between. The CDR3 consists of 14 residues. The sequenced part of the CDR3 DNA is TGTGCAAGCAGCTTATCAGATAGTCAAAACACCTTGTAC. Amino acids: CASSLSDSQNTLY. The entire CDR3 sequence reads CASSLSDSQNTLYF.

The sample holds a few counts of this clone. Each gene name is a mouse one. The read ends 1 residue shy of where the CDR3 ends; the end is completed using the germline J gene. The genes are TRBV14 and TRBJ2-7; weak D call: TRBD2 (6 bases). There are 12 residues in the CDR3. V lost 2 bases and J lost 5, with 8 bases in between. The V gene's germline CDR1 is SGHDT and CDR2 FRDEAV. The CDR3 protein is CASSLGGNEQYF. The sequenced CDR3 bases are TGTGCCAGCAGTTTGGGGGGAAATGAACAGTAC.

Comments on this clone: The gene symbols are mouse symbols. The CDR3 end falls 1 residue outside the read, so it is completed with the germline J gene. The V gene is TRBV3, the J gene TRBJ1-1, with no clear D. The length of the CDR3 is 12 residues. The V gene lost 2 bases and the J gene lost 1 base, with 2 bases spanning the gap. Germline V gene sequence: CDR1 SNHLY, CDR2 FYNGKV (reference sequence). The CDR3 bases that were read are TGTGCCAGCAGCTTAATAAACACAGAAGTCTTC. It encodes CASSLINTEVF. The whole CDR3 reads CASSLINTEVFF.